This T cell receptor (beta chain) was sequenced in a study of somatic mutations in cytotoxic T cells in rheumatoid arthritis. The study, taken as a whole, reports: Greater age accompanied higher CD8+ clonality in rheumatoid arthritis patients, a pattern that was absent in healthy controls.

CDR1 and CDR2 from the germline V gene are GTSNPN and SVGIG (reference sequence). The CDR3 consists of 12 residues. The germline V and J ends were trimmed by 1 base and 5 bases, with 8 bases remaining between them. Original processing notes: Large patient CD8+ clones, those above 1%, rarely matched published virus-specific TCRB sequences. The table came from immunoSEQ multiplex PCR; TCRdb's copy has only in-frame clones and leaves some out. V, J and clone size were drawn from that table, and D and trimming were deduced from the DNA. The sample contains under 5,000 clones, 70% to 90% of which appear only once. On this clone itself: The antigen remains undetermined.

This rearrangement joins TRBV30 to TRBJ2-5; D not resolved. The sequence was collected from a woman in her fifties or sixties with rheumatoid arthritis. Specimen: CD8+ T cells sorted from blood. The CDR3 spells CAWSGVRETQYF. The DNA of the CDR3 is TGTGCCTGGAGTGGCGTCCGGGAGACCCAGTACTTC. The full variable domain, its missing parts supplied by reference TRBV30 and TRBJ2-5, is SQTIHQWPATLVQPVGSPLSLECTVEGTSNPNLYWYRQAAGRGLQLLFYSVGIGQISSEVPQNLSASRPQDRQFILSSKKLLLSDSGFYLCAWSGVRETQYFGPGTRLLVL.